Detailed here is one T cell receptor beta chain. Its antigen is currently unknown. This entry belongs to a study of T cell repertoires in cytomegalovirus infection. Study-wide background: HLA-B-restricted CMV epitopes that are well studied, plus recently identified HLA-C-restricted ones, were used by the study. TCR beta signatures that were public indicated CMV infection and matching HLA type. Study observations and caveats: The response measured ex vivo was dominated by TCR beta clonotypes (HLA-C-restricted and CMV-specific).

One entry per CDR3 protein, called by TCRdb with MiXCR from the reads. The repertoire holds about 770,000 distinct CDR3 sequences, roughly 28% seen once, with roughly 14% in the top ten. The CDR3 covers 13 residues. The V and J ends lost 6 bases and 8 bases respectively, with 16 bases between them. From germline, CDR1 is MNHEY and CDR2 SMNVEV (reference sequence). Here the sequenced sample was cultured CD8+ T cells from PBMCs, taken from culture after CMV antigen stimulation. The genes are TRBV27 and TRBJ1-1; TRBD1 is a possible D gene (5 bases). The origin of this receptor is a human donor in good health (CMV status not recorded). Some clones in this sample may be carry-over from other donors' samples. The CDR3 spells CASSPRLGEEAFF. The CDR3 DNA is TGTGCCAGCAGCCCTAGGCTGGGGGAGGAAGCTTTCTTT.